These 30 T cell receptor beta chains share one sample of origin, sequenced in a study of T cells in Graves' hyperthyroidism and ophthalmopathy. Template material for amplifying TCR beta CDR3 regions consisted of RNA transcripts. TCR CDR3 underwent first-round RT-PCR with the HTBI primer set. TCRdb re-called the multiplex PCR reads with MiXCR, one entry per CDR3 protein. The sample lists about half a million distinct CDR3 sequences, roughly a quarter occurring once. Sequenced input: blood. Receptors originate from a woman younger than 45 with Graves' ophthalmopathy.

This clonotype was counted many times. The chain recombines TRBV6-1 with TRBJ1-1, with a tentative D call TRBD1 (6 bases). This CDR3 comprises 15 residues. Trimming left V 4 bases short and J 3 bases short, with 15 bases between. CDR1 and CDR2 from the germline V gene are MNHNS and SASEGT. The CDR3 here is CASSGPREGDTEAFF. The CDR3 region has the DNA TGTGCCAGCAGTGGCCCTCGAGAGGGGGACACTGAAGCTTTCTTT.

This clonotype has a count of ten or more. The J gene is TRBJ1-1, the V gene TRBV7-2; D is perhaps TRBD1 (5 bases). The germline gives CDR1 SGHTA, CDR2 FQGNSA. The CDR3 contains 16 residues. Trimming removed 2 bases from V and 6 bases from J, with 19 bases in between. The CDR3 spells CASSLKLTWDGPEAFF. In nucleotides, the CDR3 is TGTGCCAGCAGCTTAAAATTGACCTGGGACGGCCCTGAAGCTTTCTTT.

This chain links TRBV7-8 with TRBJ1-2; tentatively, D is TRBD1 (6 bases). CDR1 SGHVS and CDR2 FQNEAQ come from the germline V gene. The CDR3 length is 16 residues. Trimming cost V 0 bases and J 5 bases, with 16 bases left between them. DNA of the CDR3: TGTGCCAGCAGCTTAGCAGGCGACAGGCGGCTTTATGGCTACACCTTC. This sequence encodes CASSLAGDRRLYGYTF.

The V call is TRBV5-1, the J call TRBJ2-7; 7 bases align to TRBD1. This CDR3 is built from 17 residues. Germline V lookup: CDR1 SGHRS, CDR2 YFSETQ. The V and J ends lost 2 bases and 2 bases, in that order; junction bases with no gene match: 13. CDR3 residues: CASSFASSDRIPYEQYF. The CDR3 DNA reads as TGCGCCAGCAGCTTTGCCTCCTCGGACAGGATACCCTACGAGCAGTACTTC.

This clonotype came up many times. The CDR3 loop reads CASAGGNANTGELFF. CDR3 nucleotides: TGTGCCAGCGCTGGGGGCAACGCGAACACCGGGGAGCTGTTTTTT. The chain recombines TRBV6-1 with TRBJ2-2; TRBD1 is a possible D gene (6 bases). CDR3 length: 15 amino acids. Germline V gene lookup returns CDR1 MNHNS and CDR2 SASEGT. The V end lost 8 bases, the J end lost 0 bases, and 13 bases lay between the germline ends.

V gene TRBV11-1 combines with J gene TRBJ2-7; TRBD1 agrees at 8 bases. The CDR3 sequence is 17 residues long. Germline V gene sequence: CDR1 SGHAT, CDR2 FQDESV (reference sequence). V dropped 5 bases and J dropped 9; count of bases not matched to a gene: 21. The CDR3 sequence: CASSAVVAGGAHAGQYF. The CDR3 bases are TGTGCCAGCAGCGCCGTCGTCGCAGGGGGCGCTCACGCTGGGCAGTACTTC.

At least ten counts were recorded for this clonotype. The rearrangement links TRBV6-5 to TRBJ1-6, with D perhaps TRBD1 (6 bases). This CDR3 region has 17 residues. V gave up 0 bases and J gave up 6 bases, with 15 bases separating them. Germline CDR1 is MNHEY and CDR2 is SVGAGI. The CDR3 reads CASSYSTGGAGNSPLHF. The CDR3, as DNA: TGTGCCAGCAGTTACTCGACCGGGGGGGCTGGTAATTCACCCCTCCACTTT.

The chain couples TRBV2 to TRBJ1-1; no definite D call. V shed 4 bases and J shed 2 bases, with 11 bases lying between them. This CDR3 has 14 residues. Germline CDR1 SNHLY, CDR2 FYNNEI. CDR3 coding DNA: TGTGCCAGCAGTGCGGGCCGATTAAACACTGAAGCTTTCTTT. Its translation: CASSAGRLNTEAFF.

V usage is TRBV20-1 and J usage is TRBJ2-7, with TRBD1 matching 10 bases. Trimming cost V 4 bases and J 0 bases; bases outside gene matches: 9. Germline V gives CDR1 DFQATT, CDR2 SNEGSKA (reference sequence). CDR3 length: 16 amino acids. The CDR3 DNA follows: TGCAGTGCTAATGGGATGGACAGGGGGAGCTCCTACGAGCAGTACTTC. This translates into CSANGMDRGSSYEQYF.

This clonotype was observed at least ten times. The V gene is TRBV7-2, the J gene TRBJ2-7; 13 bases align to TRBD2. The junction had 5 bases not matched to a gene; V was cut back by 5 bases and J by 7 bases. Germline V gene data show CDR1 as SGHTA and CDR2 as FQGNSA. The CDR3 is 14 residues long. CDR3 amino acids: CASSALAGGQEQYF. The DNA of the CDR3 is TGTGCCAGCAGCGCACTAGCGGGGGGGCAAGAGCAGTACTTC.

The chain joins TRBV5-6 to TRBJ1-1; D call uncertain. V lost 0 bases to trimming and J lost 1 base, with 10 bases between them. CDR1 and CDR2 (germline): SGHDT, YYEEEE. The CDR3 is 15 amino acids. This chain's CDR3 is CASSLVGPENTEAFF. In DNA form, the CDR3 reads TGTGCCAGCAGCTTGGTGGGTCCAGAGAACACTGAAGCTTTCTTT.

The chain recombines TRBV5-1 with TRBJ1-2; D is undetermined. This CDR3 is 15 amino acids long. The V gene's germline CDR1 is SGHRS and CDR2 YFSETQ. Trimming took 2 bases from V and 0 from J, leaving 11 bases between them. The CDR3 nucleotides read TGCGCCAGCAGCTTTAGCGGGTCTTCTAACTATGGCTACACCTTC. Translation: CASSFSGSSNYGYTF.

The CDR3 sequence: CASSQDKASYGYTF. CDR3 DNA: TGTGCCAGCAGCCAAGATAAGGCCAGCTATGGCTACACCTTC. J is TRBJ1-2 and V is TRBV3-1; D is uncertain. Germline assignment: CDR1 LGHDT and CDR2 YNNKEL (reference sequence). V lost 0 bases, J lost 4 bases, and 9 bases lay in between. This CDR3 has 14 amino acids.

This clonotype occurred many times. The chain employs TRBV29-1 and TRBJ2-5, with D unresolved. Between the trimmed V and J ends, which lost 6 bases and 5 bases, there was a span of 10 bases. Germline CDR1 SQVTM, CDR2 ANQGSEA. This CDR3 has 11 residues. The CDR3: CSVKTHETQYF. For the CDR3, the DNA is TGCAGCGTAAAGACCCACGAGACCCAGTACTTC.

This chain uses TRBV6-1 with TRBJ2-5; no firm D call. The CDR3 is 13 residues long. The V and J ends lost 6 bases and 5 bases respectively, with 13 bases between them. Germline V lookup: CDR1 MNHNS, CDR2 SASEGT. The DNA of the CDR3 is TGTGCCAGCAGCGGTCGTCTGGTGGAGACCCAGTACTTC. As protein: CASSGRLVETQYF.

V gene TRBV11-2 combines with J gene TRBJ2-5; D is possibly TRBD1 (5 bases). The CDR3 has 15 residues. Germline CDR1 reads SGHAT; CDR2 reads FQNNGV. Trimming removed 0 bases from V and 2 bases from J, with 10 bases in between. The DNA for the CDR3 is TGTGCCAGCAGCTTAGATAGGGGCCTTCAAGAGACCCAGTACTTC. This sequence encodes CASSLDRGLQETQYF.

This CDR3 is CASSQPGRVPEAFF. The CDR3 region has the DNA TGCGCCAGCAGCCAACCGGGGAGAGTTCCTGAAGCTTTCTTT. The rearrangement joins TRBV4-3 to TRBJ1-1; D call uncertain. The germline CDR1 and CDR2 sequences are LGHNA and YSLEER. V lost 2 bases to trimming and J lost 6 bases, with 13 bases between them. This CDR3 has 14 amino acids.

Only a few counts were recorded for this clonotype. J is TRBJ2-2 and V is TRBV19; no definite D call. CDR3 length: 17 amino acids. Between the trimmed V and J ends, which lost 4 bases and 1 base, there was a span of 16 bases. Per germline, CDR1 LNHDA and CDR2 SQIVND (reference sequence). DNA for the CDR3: TGTGCCAGTAGTACAACGAGACGGTTGAGGAACACCGGGGAGCTGTTTTTT. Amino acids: CASSTTRRLRNTGELFF.

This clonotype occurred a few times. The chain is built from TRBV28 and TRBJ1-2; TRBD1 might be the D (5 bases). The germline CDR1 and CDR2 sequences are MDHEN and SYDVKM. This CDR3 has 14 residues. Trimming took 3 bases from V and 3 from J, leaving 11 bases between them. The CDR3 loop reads CASSLPRAHYGYTF. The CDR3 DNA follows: TGTGCCAGCAGTTTGCCCAGGGCGCACTATGGCTACACCTTC.

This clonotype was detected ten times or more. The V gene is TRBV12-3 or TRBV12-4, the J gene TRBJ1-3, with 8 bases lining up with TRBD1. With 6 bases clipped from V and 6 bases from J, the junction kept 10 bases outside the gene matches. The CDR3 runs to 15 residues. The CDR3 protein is CASSSRTGKENTIYF. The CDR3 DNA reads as TGTGCCAGCAGCTCCAGGACAGGGAAGGAAAACACCATATATTTT.

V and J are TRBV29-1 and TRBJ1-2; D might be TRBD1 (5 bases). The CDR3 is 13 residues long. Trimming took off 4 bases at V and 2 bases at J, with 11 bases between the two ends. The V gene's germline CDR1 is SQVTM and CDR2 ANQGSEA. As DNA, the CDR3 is TGCAGCGTTGTGGGACCGAAAAACTATGGCTACACCTTC. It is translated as CSVVGPKNYGYTF. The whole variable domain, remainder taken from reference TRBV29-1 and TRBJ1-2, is SAVISQKPSRDICQRGTSLTIQCQVDSQVTMMFWYRQQPGQSLTLIATANQGSEATYESGFVIDKFPISRPNLTFSTLTVSNMSPEDSSIYLCSVVGPKNYGYTFGSGTRLTVV.

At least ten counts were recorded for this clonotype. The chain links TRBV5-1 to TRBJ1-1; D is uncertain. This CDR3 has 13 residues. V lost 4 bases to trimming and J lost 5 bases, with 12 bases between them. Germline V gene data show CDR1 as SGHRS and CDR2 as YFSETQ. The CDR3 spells CASSPDAGTEAFF. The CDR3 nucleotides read TGCGCCAGCAGCCCAGATGCGGGGACTGAAGCTTTCTTT.

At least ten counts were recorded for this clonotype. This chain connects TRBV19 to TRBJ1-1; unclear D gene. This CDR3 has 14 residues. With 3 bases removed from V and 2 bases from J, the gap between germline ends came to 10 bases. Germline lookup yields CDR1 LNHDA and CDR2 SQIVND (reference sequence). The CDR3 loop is CASSISSGNTEAFF. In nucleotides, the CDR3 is TGTGCCAGTAGTATTAGTAGCGGTAACACTGAAGCTTTCTTT.

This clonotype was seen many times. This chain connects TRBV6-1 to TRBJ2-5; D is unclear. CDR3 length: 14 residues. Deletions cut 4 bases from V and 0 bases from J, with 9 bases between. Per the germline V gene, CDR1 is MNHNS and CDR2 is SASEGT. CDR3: CASSGVGYQETQYF. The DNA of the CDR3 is TGTGCCAGCAGTGGTGTCGGATACCAAGAGACCCAGTACTTC.

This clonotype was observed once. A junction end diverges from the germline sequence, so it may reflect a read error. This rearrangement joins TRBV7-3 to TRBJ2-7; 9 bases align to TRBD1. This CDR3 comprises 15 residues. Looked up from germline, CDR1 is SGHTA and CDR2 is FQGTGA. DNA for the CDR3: TGTGCCAGCAGCTTAGGGACAGGGTCGTCCTACGATCAGTACTTC. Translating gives CASSLGTGSSYDQYF.

The CDR3 here is CASSYSTLQGAQGYTF. In DNA form, the CDR3 reads TGTGCCAGCAGTTACTCGACATTGCAGGGGGCGCAGGGCTACACCTTC. The rearrangement uses TRBV6-5 and TRBJ1-2, with 8 bases that match TRBD1. This CDR3 region has 16 residues. CDR1 and CDR2 from the germline V gene are MNHEY and SVGAGI. V gave up 0 bases and J gave up 8 bases; unmatched junction bases: 11.

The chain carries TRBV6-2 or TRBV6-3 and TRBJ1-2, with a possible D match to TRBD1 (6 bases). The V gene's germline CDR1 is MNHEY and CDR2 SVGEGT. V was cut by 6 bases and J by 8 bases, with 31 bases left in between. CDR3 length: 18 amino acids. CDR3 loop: CASSGRAGDQPQHEGYTF. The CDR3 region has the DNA TGTGCCAGCAGCGGGCGGGCAGGGGACCAGCCCCAGCATGAAGGCTACACCTTC.

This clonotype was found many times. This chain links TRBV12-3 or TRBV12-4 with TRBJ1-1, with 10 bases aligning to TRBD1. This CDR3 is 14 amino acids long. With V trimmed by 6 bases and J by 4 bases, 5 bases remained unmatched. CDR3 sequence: CASSKGQGGTEAFF. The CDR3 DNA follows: TGTGCCAGCAGCAAAGGACAGGGGGGCACTGAAGCTTTCTTT.

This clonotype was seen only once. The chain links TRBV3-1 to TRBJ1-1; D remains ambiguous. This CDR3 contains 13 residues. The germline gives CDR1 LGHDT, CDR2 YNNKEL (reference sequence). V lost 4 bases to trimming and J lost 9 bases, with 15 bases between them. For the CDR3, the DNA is TGTGCCAGCAGCCGGAAGGGTTGGCGAAAAGCTTTCTTT. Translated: CASSRKGWRKAFF.

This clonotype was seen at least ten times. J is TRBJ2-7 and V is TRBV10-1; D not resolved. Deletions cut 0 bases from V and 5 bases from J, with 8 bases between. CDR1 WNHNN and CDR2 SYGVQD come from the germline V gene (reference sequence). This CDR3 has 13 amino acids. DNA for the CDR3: TGCGCCAGCAGTGAGTCTGGTTTCGACGAGCAGTACTTC. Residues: CASSESGFDEQYF.